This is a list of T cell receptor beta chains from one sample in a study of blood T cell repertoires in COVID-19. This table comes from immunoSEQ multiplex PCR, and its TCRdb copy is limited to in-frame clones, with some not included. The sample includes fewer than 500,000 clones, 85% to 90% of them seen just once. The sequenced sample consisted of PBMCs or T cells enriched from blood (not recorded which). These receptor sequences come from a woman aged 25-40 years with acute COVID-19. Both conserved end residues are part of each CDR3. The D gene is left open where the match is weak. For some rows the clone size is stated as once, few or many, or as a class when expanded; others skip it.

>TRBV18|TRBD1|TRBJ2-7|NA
CASCPTRTGQGYEQYF
TGTGCCAGCTGTCCAACTCGGACGGGACAGGGCTACGAGCAGTACTTC
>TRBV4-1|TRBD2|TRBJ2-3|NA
CASSQGYGGAVDTQYF
TGCGCCAGCAGCCAAGGGTACGGGGGGGCCGTAGATACGCAGTATTTT
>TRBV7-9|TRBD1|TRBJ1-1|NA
CASSLGQVNTEAFF
TGTGCCAGCAGCCTCGGACAGGTGAACACTGAAGCTTTCTTT
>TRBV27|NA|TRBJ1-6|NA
CASSRRYTSSYNSPLHF
TGTGCCAGCAGTCGCCGGTATACGAGCTCCTATAATTCACCCCTCCACTTT
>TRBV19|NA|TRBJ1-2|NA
CASSPPRTENYGYTF
TGTGCCAGTAGTCCCCCAAGGACAGAGAACTATGGCTACACCTTC
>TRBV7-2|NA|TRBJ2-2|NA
CASSSPFRANTGELFF
TGTGCCAGCAGCTCCCCCTTTCGCGCGAACACCGGGGAGCTGTTTTTT
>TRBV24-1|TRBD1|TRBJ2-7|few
CATSQDRGTNYEQYF
TGTGCCACCAGTCAGGACAGGGGGACAAACTACGAGCAGTACTTC
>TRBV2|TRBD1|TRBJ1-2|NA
CASNAGTATNYGYTF
TGTGCCAGCAATGCCGGGACAGCGACTAACTATGGCTACACCTTC
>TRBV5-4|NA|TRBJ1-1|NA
CASSLPQGRESFF
TGTGCCAGCAGCCTACCACAGGGACGTGAGTCTTTCTTT
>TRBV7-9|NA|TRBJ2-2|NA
CASSLGESTNTGELFF
TGTGCCAGCAGCTTAGGGGAGAGCACCAACACCGGGGAGCTGTTTTTT
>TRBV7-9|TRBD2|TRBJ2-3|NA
CASSRGLAGGTDTQYF
TGTGCCAGCAGCCGTGGACTAGCGGGGGGCACAGATACGCAGTATTTT
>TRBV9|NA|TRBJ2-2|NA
CASSVAGTNTGELFF
TGTGCCAGCAGCGTAGCTGGGACAAACACCGGGGAGCTGTTTTTT
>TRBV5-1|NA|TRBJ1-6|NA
CASSLAGLYNSPLHF
TGCGCCAGCAGCTTGGCTGGGCTATATAATTCACCCCTCCACTTT
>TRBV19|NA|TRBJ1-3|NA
CAARGGESSGNTIYF
TGTGCCGCACGGGGGGGCGAGAGCTCTGGAAACACCATATATTTT
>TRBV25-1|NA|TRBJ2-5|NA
CASSELAGAVRETQYF
TGTGCCAGCAGTGAATTGGCAGGGGCGGTTAGAGAGACCCAGTACTTC
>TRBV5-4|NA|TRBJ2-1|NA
CASRTDNEQFF
TGTGCCAGCCGGACTGACAATGAGCAGTTCTTC
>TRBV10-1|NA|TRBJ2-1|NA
CASSELRYNEQFF
TGCGCCAGCAGTGAGTTGCGGTACAATGAGCAGTTCTTC
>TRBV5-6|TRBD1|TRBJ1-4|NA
CASSLGQGPYEKLFF
TGTGCCAGCAGCTTGGGACAGGGGCCCTATGAAAAACTGTTTTTT
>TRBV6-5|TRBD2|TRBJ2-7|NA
CASSYSGDFTYEQYF
TGTGCCAGCAGTTATAGCGGGGACTTCACCTACGAGCAGTACTTC
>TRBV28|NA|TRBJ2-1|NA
CATGTRYNEQFF
TGTGCCACAGGGACAAGATACAATGAGCAGTTCTTC
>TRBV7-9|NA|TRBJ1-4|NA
CASSSRDMYNEKLFF
TGTGCCAGCAGCTCACGGGACATGTATAATGAAAAACTGTTTTTT
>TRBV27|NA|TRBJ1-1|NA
CASSSWALNTEAFF
TGTGCCAGCAGTTCGTGGGCGTTGAACACTGAAGCTTTCTTT
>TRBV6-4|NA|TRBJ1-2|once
CASSDSIGYTF
TGTGCCAGCAGTGACAGCATTGGCTACACCTTC
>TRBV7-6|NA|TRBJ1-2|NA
CASSPGQGSGADYGYTF
TGTGCCAGCAGCCCAGGGCAGGGGAGTGGGGCGGACTATGGCTACACCTTC
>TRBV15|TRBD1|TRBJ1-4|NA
CATSRDRGLGEKLFF
TGTGCCACCAGCAGGGACAGGGGGCTCGGTGAAAAACTGTTTTTT
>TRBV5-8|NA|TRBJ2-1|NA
CASRVDRFSSYNEQFF
TGTGCCAGCAGAGTAGACAGGTTTAGCTCCTACAATGAGCAGTTCTTC
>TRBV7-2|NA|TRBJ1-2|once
CASSLGPSNYGYTF
TGTGCCAGCAGCTTGGGGCCCTCTAACTATGGCTACACCTTC
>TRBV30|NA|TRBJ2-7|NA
CAWSEERVHEQYF
TGTGCCTGGAGTGAGGAGCGGGTCCACGAGCAGTACTTC
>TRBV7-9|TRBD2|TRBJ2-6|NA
CASSTPGEGSGANVLTF
TGTGCCAGCAGTACCCCCGGGGAGGGATCCGGGGCCAACGTCCTGACTTTC
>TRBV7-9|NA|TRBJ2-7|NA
CASSLALDSSYEQYF
TGTGCCAGCAGCTTAGCGTTGGACTCCTCCTACGAGCAGTACTTC
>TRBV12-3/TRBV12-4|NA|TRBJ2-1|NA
CASSFYGDPEQFF
TGTGCCAGCAGTTTTTACGGGGATCCTGAGCAGTTCTTC
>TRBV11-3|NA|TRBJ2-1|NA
CASSLDPSHNEQFF
TGTGCCAGCAGCTTAGATCCTTCCCACAATGAGCAGTTCTTC
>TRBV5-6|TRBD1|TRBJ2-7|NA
CASSSGTGIPYEQYF
TGTGCCAGCAGCTCCGGGACAGGGATCCCCTACGAGCAGTACTTC
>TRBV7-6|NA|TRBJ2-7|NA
CASSPRDGGTEQYF
TGTGCCAGCAGCCCCCGGGACGGCGGGACGGAGCAGTACTTC
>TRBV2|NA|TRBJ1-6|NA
CASLGTGISYNSPLHF
TGTGCCAGTTTAGGCACAGGGATATCCTATAATTCACCCCTCCACTTT
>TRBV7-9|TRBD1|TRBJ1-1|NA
CASSLGEGQGETEAFF
TGTGCCAGCAGCTTGGGAGAAGGACAGGGAGAAACTGAAGCTTTCTTT
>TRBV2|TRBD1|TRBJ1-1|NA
CASRGQGEGTEAFF
TGTGCCAGCAGAGGACAGGGAGAGGGGACTGAAGCTTTCTTT
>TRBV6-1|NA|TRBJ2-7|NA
CASSERSGTSSYEQYF
TGTGCCAGCAGTGAACGGTCGGGAACGAGCTCCTACGAGCAGTACTTC
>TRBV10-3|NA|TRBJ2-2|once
CAIWSGDNTGELFF
TGTGCCATCTGGTCAGGGGACAACACCGGGGAGCTGTTTTTT
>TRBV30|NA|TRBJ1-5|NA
CAWSVARANQPQHF
TGTGCCTGGAGTGTGGCGAGGGCCAATCAGCCCCAGCATTTT
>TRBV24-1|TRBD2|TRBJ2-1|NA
CATSDLATSGNEQFF
TGTGCCACCAGTGATTTGGCGACTAGCGGGAATGAGCAGTTCTTC
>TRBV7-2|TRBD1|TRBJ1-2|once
CASSRDSLDYGYTF
TGTGCCAGCAGCCGGGACAGTTTAGACTATGGCTACACCTTC
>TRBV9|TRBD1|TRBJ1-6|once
CASSVEGTGGSPLHF
TGTGCCAGCAGCGTAGAAGGGACAGGGGGTTCACCCCTCCACTTT
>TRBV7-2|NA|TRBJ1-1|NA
CASSLARTPAGTEAFF
TGTGCCAGCAGCTTAGCCCGGACCCCGGCGGGCACTGAAGCTTTCTTT
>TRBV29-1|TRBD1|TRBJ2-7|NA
CSATTGIAYEQYF
TGCAGCGCCACGACAGGGATCGCCTACGAGCAGTACTTC
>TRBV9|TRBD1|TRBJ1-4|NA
CASSPRDRVYEKLFF
TGTGCCAGCAGCCCGCGGGACAGGGTATATGAAAAACTGTTTTTT
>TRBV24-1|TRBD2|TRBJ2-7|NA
CATRATRGGPYEQYF
TGTGCCACCAGGGCCACTCGCGGGGGGCCCTACGAGCAGTACTTC
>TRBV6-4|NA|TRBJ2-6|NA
CASSDTAVGANVLTF
TGTGCCAGCAGTGACACCGCGGTTGGGGCCAACGTCCTGACTTTC
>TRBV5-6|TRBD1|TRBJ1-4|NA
CASSWGTGRKLFF
TGTGCCAGCAGCTGGGGGACAGGCCGAAAACTGTTTTTT
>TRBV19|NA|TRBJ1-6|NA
CASGVSPLHF
TGTGCCAGCGGGGTATCACCCCTCCACTTT
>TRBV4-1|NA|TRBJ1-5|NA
CASSQGRLRPDQPQHF
TGCGCCAGCAGCCAAGGCAGACTTAGGCCTGATCAGCCCCAGCATTTT
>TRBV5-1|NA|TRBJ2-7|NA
CASRVTVSYEQYF
TGCGCCAGCCGAGTGACAGTATCCTACGAGCAGTACTTC
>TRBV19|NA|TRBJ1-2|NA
CASTTGGHYGYTF
TGTGCCAGCACGACAGGCGGCCACTATGGCTACACCTTC